The present T cell receptor beta chain was sequenced within a study of T-cell reconstitution after alpha-beta-depleted transplantation in children. This clonotype has a handful of counts. Construction of the TCRbeta library involved unique molecular identifiers. TCRdb used MiXCR to reprocess the PCR reads, holding one entry per CDR3 protein. The sample includes roughly 400,000 distinct CDR3 sequences, around 20% of them seen just once. This material consisted of PBMCs from the stem cell graft donor, taken from the stem cell graft. This TCR was recovered from a human donor who donated a stem cell graft to a child with acute myeloid leukemia.

The CDR3 spells CASSLWTASYEQYF. CDR3 in DNA: TGTGCCAGCAGTTTGTGGACTGCCTCCTACGAGCAGTACTTC. This chain connects TRBV28 to TRBJ2-7; a possible D gene is TRBD2 (5 bases). Trimming cost V 3 bases and J 0 bases, with 9 bases left between them. The length of the CDR3 is 14 residues. From germline, CDR1 is MDHEN and CDR2 SYDVKM.